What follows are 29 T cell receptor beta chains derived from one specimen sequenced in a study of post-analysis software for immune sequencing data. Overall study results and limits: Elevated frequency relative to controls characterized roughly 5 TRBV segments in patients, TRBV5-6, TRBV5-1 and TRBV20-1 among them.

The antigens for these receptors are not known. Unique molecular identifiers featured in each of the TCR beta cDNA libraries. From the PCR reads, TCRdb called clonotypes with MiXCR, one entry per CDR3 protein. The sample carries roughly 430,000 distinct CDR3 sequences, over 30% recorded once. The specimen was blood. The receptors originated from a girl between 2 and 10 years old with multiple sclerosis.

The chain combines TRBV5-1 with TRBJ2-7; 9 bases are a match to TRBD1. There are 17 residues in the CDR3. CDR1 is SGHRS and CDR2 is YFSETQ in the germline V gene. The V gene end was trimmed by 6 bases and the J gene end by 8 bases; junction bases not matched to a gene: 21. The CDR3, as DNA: TGCGCCAGCACAGCTTCCTTCGCGGGACAGGGTTTTAGGAAGCAGTACTTC. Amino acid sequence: CASTASFAGQGFRKQYF.

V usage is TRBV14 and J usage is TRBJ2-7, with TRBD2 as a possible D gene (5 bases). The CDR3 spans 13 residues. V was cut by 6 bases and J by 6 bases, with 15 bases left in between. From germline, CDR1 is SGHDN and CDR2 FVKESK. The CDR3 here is CASRRAGAPEQYF. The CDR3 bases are TGTGCCAGCAGGCGGGCCGGTGCGCCCGAGCAGTACTTC.

The CDR3 loop is CASSLRQGREKLFF. In DNA, the CDR3 is TGCGCCAGCAGCTTGCGGCAGGGGAGGGAAAAACTGTTTTTT. This chain links TRBV5-1 with TRBJ1-4; possible D gene TRBD1, 6 bases. Germline assignment: CDR1 SGHRS and CDR2 YFSETQ. This CDR3 region has 14 residues. The V and J ends lost 1 base and 8 bases respectively, with 12 bases between them.

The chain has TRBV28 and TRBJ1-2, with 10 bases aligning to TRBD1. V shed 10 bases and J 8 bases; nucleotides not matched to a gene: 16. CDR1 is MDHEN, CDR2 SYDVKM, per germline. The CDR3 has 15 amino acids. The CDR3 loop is CATATISRDRGGYTF. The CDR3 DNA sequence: TGTGCCACCGCTACAATATCCCGGGACAGGGGCGGCTACACCTTC.

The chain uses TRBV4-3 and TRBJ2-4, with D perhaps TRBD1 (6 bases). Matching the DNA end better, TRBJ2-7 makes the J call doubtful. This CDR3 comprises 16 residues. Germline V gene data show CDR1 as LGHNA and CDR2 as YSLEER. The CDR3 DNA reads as TGCGCCAGCAGCCAAGATTCAGGGACACCCTCCTACGAGCAGTACTTC. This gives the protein CASSQDSGTPSYEQYF.

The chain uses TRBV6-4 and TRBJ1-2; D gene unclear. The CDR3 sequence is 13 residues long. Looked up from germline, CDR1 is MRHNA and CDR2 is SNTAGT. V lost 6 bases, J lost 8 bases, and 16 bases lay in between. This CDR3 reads CASSYEAGQGYTF. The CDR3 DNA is TGTGCCAGCAGCTACGAGGCAGGCCAGGGCTACACCTTC.

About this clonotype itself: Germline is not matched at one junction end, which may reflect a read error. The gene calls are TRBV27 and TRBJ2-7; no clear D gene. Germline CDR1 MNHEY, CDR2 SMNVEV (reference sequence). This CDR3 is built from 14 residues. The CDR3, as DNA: TGTACCAGCAGCCCGGCCGCCAGCTCCTACGAGCAGTACTTC. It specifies CTSSPAASSYEQYF.

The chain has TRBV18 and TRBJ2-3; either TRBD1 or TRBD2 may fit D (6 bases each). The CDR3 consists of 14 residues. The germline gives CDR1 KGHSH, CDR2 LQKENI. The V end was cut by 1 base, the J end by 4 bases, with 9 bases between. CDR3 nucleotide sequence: TGTGCCAGCTCACCACTTGGGGGGCCAGATACGCAGTATTTT. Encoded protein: CASSPLGGPDTQYF.

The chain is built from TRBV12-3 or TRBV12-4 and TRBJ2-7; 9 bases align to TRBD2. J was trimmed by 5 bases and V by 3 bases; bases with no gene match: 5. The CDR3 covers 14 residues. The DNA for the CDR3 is TGTGCCAGCAGTTTGGGCGGGACTAGCAACGAGCAGTACTTC. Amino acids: CASSLGGTSNEQYF.

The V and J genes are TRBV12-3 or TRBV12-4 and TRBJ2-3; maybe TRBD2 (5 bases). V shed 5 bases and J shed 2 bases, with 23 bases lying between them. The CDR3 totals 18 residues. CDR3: CASSGLLSSQEPTDTQYF. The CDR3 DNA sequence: TGTGCCAGCAGTGGACTCTTGTCTAGCCAGGAACCCACAGATACGCAGTATTTT.

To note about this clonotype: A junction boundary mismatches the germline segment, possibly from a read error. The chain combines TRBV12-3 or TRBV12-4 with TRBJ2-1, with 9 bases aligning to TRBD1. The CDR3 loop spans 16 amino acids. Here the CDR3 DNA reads TGCGCCAGCAGTTTATTCCGGGACAGGGACTACAATGAGCAGTTCTTC. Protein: CASSLFRDRDYNEQFF.

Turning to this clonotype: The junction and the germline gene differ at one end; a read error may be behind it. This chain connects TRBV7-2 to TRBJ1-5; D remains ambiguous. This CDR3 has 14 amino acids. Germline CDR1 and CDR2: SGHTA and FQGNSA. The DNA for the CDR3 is TGTGCCAGCAGCTTAGTCATTAGCAATCAGCCTCAGCATTTT. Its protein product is CASSLVISNQPQHF.

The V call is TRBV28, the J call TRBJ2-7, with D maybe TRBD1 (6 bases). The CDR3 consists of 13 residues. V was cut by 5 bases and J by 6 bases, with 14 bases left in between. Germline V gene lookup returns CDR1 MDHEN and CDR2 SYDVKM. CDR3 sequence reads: CASSLSPRGEQYF. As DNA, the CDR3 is TGTGCCAGCAGTCTATCCCCCAGGGGCGAGCAGTACTTC.

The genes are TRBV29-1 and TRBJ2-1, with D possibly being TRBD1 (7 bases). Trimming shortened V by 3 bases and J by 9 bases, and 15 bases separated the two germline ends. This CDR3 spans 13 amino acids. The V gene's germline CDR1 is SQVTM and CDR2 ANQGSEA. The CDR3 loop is CSVDRGDDGEQFF. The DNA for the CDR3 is TGCAGCGTTGACAGGGGGGACGACGGTGAGCAGTTCTTC.

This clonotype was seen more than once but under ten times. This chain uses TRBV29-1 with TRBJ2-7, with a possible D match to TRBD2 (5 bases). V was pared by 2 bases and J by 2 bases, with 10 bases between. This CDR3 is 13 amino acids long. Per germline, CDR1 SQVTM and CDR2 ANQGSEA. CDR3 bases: TGCAGCGTTGAATACGGGGATCCCTACGAGCAGTACTTC. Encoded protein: CSVEYGDPYEQYF.

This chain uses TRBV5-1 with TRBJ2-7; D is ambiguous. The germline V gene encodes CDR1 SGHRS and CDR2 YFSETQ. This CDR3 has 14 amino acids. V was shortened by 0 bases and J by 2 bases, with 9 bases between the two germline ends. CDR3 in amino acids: CASSLGFGTYEQYF. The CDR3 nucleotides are TGCGCCAGCAGCTTGGGGTTTGGGACCTACGAGCAGTACTTC.

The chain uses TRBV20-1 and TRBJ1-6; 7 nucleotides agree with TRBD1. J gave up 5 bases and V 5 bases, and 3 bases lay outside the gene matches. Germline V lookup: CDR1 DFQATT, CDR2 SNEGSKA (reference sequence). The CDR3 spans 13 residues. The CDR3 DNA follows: TGCAGTGCTGGGGACAGAGATAATTCACCCCTCCACTTT. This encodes CSAGDRDNSPLHF.

The CDR3 nucleotides are TGCGCCAGCAGCTCGACAGGGTCATTGGGCTACACCTTC. Encoded protein: CASSSTGSLGYTF. The chain links TRBV5-1 to TRBJ1-2, with 7 bases lining up with TRBD1. Germline lookup yields CDR1 SGHRS and CDR2 YFSETQ. V trimming: 3 bases; J trimming: 8 bases; junction bases outside the gene matches: 7. The CDR3 consists of 13 residues.

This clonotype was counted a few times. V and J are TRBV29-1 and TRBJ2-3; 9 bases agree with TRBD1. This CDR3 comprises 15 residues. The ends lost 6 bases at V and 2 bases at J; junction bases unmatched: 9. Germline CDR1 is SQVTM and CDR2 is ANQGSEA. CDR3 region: CSVGQGSGATDTQYF. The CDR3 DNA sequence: TGCAGCGTCGGACAGGGGTCGGGGGCCACAGATACGCAGTATTTT.

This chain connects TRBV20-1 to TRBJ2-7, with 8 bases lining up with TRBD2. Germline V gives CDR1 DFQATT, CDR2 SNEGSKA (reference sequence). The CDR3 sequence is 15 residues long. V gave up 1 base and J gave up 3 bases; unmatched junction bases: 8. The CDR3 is CSARGGLAGLYEQYF. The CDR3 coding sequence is TGCAGTGCTAGAGGAGGTCTAGCGGGCCTCTACGAGCAGTACTTC.

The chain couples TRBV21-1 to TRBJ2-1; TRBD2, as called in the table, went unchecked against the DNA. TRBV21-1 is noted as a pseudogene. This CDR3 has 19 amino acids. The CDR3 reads CASSKALWVAATIYNEQFF. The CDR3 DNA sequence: TGTGCCAGCAGCAAAGCGCTCTGGGTAGCGGCGACCATCTACAATGAGCAGTTCTTC.

CDR3 region: CASGQGLAGVYEQFF. The CDR3 DNA is TGTGCTAGTGGTCAGGGACTAGCGGGGGTCTATGAGCAGTTCTTC. V usage is TRBV12-5 and J usage is TRBJ2-1, with TRBD2 identical over 14 bases. Germline V lookup: CDR1 LGHNT, CDR2 FRNRAP. The length of the CDR3 is 15 residues. V trimming: 5 bases; J trimming: 8 bases; junction bases outside the gene matches: 5.

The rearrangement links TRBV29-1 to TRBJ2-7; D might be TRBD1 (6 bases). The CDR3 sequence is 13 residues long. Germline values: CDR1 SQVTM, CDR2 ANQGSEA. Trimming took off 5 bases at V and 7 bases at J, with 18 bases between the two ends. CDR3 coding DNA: TGCAGCGTTAGCATACAGGGCGAAGGGGAGCAGTACTTC. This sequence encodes CSVSIQGEGEQYF.

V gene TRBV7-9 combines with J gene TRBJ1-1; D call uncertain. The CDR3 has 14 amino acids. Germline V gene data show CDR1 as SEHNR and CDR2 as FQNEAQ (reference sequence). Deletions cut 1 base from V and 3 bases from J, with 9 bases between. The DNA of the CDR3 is TGTGCCAGCAGCTTAGATATGAGGGACACTGAAGCTTTCTTT. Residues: CASSLDMRDTEAFF.

The CDR3 is CASSRGLGTSGGALSETQYF. As DNA, the CDR3 is TGTGCCAGCAGTAGGGGGCTCGGGACTAGCGGGGGGGCCCTGTCAGAGACCCAGTACTTC. J is TRBJ2-5 and V is TRBV12-3 or TRBV12-4, with 16 bases aligning to TRBD2. The V and J ends lost 5 bases and 4 bases, in that order; junction bases with no gene match: 16. This CDR3 spans 20 amino acids.

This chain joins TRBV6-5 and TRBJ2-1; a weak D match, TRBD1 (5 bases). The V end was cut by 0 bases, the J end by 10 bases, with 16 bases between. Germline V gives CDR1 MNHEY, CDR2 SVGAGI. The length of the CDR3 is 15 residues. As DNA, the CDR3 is TGTGCCAGCAGTTACTCGAACAGGAGAGAAAAGGAGCAGTTCTTC. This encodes CASSYSNRREKEQFF.

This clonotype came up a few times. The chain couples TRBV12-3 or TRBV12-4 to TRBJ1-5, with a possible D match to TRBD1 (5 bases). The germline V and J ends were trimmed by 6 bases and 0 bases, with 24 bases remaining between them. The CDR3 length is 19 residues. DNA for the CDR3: TGTGCCAGCAGCTCCTACTGGACGCTCAGGGACGATAGCAATCAGCCCCAGCATTTT. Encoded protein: CASSSYWTLRDDSNQPQHF.

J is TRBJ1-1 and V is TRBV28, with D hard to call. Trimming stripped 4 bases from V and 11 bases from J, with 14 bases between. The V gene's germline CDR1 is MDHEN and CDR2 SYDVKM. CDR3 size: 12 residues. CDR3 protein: CASSYGSLRAFF. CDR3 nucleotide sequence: TGTGCCAGCAGTTACGGGTCGCTTCGGGCTTTCTTT. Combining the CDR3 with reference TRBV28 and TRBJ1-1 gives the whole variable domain DVKVTQSSRYLVKRTGEKVFLECVQDMDHENMFWYRQDPGLGLRLIYFSYDVKMKEKGDIPEGYSVSREKKERFSLILESASTNQTSMYLCASSYGSLRAFFGQGTRLTVV.

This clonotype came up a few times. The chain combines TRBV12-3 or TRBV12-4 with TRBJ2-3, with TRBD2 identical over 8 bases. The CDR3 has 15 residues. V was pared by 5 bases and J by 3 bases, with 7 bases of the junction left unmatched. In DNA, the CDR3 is TGTGCCAGCAGTCCAGAGCGGGAGAAAACAGATACGCAGTATTTT. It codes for CASSPEREKTDTQYF.